There are a few counts of the clone carrying this T cell receptor beta chain. Its antigen is unidentified. Both 60 Vbeta primers and 13 Jbeta primers went into the PCR. The method was immunoSEQ multiplex PCR; TCRdb's version includes in-frame clones alone and lacks a portion of them. The sample records 200,000 to 250,000 clones, more than 60% being singletons. This specimen comes from a study of cytomegalovirus exposure and HLA in healthy donors. Study observations and caveats: Altogether, around 160 TCR beta chains were recorded as cytomegalovirus-associated. Highly shared sequence variants in one cluster were likely a sequencing artifact. There were some public TCRs occurring in many donors, but most TCR sequences were rare.

Per the germline V gene, CDR1 is MNHEY and CDR2 is SVGAGI. The length of the CDR3 is 15 residues. V lost 2 bases, J lost 0 bases, and 11 bases lay in between. This TCR was recovered from a girl aged 2-10 years in good health and CMV-seronegative. This chain uses TRBV6-5 with TRBJ2-7; D might be TRBD2 (5 bases). The specimen was PBMCs. CDR3 loop: CASSYGSASSYEQYF. For the CDR3, the DNA is TGTGCCAGCAGTTACGGGAGCGCTAGCTCCTACGAGCAGTACTTC.